The 11 T cell receptor beta chains in this list originate from one sample, sequenced in a study of identifying expanded T cells in peripheral blood. TCRdb keeps only in-frame clones here, not all; method: immunoSEQ multiplex PCR. The data hold 85,000 to 95,000 clones, with roughly 90% observed a single time. The specimen sequenced was blood. These receptors originate from a person between 18 and 75 years old in good health.

The V gene is TRBV2, the J gene TRBJ1-2; TRBD1 aligns across 8 bases. Germline lookup yields CDR1 SNHLY and CDR2 FYNNEI. V dropped 7 bases and J dropped 8; count of bases not matched to a gene: 12. The CDR3 sequence is 14 residues long. The DNA for the CDR3 is TGTGCCAGCACCATAGGACAGGGTAATTCCGGCTACACCTTC. It is translated as CASTIGQGNSGYTF.

J is TRBJ2-7 and V is TRBV7-9, with a possible D match to TRBD1 (5 bases). Germline V gene lookup returns CDR1 SEHNR and CDR2 FQNEAQ (reference sequence). The ends were cut back, 2 bases at V and 1 base at J, with 15 bases in the middle. The CDR3 extends over 16 amino acids. The CDR3 sequence: CASSLQGQGPSYEQYF. CDR3 in DNA: TGTGCCAGCAGCTTACAAGGACAAGGGCCTTCCTACGAGCAGTACTTC. The full variable domain, rest sourced from reference TRBV7-9 and TRBJ2-7, is DTGVSQNPRHKITKRGQNVTFRCDPISEHNRLYWYRQTLGQGPEFLTYFQNEAQLEKSRLLSDRFSAERPKGSFSTLEIQRTEQGDSAMYLCASSLQGQGPSYEQYFGPGTRLTVT.

V usage is TRBV9 and J usage is TRBJ1-2; TRBD1 agrees at 7 bases. CDR1 SGDLS and CDR2 YYNGEE come from the germline V gene. This CDR3 has 17 residues. The V segment lost 0 bases and the J segment 6 bases; nucleotides outside the gene matches: 14. CDR3 DNA: TGTGCCAGCAGCGTAGTCCCGGGGGCGACAGGGAAGGATGGCTACACCTTC. It encodes CASSVVPGATGKDGYTF.

The V and J genes are TRBV29-1 and TRBJ2-7; tentative D call: TRBD2 (6 bases). Germline-derived CDR1 and CDR2 are SQVTM and ANQGSEA. V gave up 3 bases and J gave up 7 bases, with 16 bases separating them. The length of the CDR3 is 13 residues. The DNA of the CDR3 is TGCAGCGTTGACAGGTCGCTTGGAGGGGAGCAGTACTTC. Translation gives CSVDRSLGGEQYF.

The rearrangement uses TRBV5-4 and TRBJ2-5; a weak D match, TRBD2 (6 bases). The CDR3 consists of 13 residues. Trimming removed 1 base at V and 2 bases at J, with 6 bases between. Germline loops: CDR1 SGHNT, CDR2 YYREEE (reference sequence). CDR3 nucleotides: TGTGCCAGCAGCTTGCGGGGGCAAGAGACCCAGTACTTC. Its translation: CASSLRGQETQYF.

This rearrangement joins TRBV19 to TRBJ2-1; unclear D gene. The V gene's germline CDR1 is LNHDA and CDR2 SQIVND (reference sequence). The CDR3 spans 16 residues. V lost 2 bases and J 3 bases, leaving 14 bases between the germline ends. For the CDR3, the DNA is TGTGCCAGTAGTATATTGACACCTGGGGACTACAATGAGCAGTTCTTC. The encoded protein is CASSILTPGDYNEQFF.

This chain joins TRBV30 and TRBJ2-5, with a possible D match to TRBD2 (7 bases). The CDR3 has 14 amino acids. V lost 6 bases to trimming and J lost 5 bases, with 19 bases between them. Germline V lookup: CDR1 GTSNPN, CDR2 SVGIG (reference sequence). The CDR3 DNA reads TGTGCCTGTGCCCCCCGAGGGAGGGGGGAGACCCAGTACTTC. This sequence encodes CACAPRGRGETQYF.

The rearrangement uses TRBV7-9 and TRBJ1-4; D is perhaps TRBD1 (5 bases). The CDR3 contains 15 residues. CDR1 is SEHNR and CDR2 is FQNEAQ in the germline V gene (reference sequence). V was trimmed by 5 bases and J by 9 bases, leaving 19 bases between them. The CDR3 is CASSPGGRPNQKLFF. The CDR3 region has the DNA TGTGCCAGCAGCCCTGGGGGAAGGCCAAATCAAAAACTGTTTTTT.

The chain links TRBV4-2 to TRBJ2-3; D is possibly TRBD1 or TRBD2 (7 bases each). Germline V lookup: CDR1 LGHNA, CDR2 YNFKEQ. The V end lost 5 bases, the J end lost 2 bases, and 23 bases lay between the germline ends. The CDR3 contains 18 residues. DNA for the CDR3: TGTGCCAGCAGCTTCAGGGGGACTACCCGAGAGCCCACAGATACGCAGTATTTT. Its translation is CASSFRGTTREPTDTQYF.

In the case of this clone: Within the sample, other DNA sequences also encode this same CDR3. The chain uses TRBV9 and TRBJ1-1; D is ambiguous. Germline CDR1 SGDLS, CDR2 YYNGEE. The CDR3 covers 15 residues. Trimming cost V 0 bases and J 1 base, with 10 bases left between them. The CDR3 sequence: CASSVAQGANTEAFF. CDR3 nucleotide sequence: TGTGCCAGCAGCGTAGCTCAAGGCGCGAACACTGAAGCTTTCTTT.

V usage is TRBV27 and J usage is TRBJ2-3, with D hard to call. This CDR3 comprises 15 residues. Germline lookup yields CDR1 MNHEY and CDR2 SMNVEV (reference sequence). V was trimmed by 2 bases and J by 0 bases, leaving 9 bases between them. This CDR3 reads CASSLKEGSTDTQYF. Written as DNA, the CDR3 is TGTGCCAGCAGTTTAAAAGAAGGGAGCACAGATACGCAGTATTTT.